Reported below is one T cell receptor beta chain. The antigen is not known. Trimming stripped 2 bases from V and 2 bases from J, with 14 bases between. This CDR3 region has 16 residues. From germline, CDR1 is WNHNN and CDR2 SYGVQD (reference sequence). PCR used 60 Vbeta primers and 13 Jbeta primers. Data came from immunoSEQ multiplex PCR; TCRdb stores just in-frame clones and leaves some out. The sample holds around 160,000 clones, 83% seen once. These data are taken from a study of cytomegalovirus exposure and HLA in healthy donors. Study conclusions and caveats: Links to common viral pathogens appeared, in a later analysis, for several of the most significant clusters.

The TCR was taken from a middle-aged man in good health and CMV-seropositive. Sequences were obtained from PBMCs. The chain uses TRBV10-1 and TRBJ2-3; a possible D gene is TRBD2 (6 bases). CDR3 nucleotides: TGCGCCAGCAGTGAGATTAGACTAGGCACCACAGATACGCAGTATTTT. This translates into CASSEIRLGTTDTQYF.